Below are 19 T cell receptor beta chains sequenced from a single sample in a study of shared clonotypes between healthy human individuals. Selected positively for CCR7 and CD45RO-negative, naive CD8 cells excluded terminally differentiated effector memory CD45RA+ cells. Assay: immunoSEQ multiplex PCR; the TCRdb copy retains only in-frame clones and omits some. The table includes around 2,000,000 clones, approximately 94% detected once. The sequenced material came from naive CD8+ T cells sorted from blood. Receptor source: a man aged 18 to 30 in good health.

The chain carries TRBV4-1 and TRBJ1-2; D call uncertain. Between the trimmed V and J ends, which lost 2 bases and 8 bases, there was a span of 9 bases. Germline CDR1 is MGHRA and CDR2 is YSYEKL. The CDR3 spans 12 residues. The DNA of the CDR3 is TGCGCCAGCAGCCAACCGCCTGGCGGCTACACCTTC. Amino acids: CASSQPPGGYTF.

The V and J genes are TRBV6-1 and TRBJ2-7, with D hard to call. Trimming cost V 2 bases and J 4 bases, with 18 bases left between them. Germline V CDR1 and CDR2: MNHNS, SASEGT. The CDR3 extends over 16 amino acids. In DNA form, the CDR3 reads TGTGCCAGCAGTGAAACCATCCTCGAAACAGATTACGAGCAGTACTTC. As protein: CASSETILETDYEQYF.

The chain couples TRBV30 to TRBJ2-7; D remains ambiguous. This CDR3 region has 12 residues. Germline CDR1 is GTSNPN and CDR2 is SVGIG (reference sequence). V lost 5 bases to trimming and J lost 4 bases, with 12 bases between them. The CDR3 nucleotides read TGTGCCTGGGGGGATACCGGTTACGAGCAGTACTTC. Its protein product is CAWGDTGYEQYF.

The V gene is TRBV29-1, the J gene TRBJ2-5; D remains ambiguous. The J call is in doubt because the DNA end fits TRBJ2-7 better. CDR1 and CDR2 from the germline V gene are SQVTM and ANQGSEA. The CDR3 loop spans 12 amino acids. The CDR3 nucleotides read TGCAGCGTTGAGGTAGGAGCCTACGAGCAGTACTTC. This codes for CSVEVGAYEQYF.

The gene calls are TRBV29-1 and TRBJ2-3; D perhaps matches TRBD1 (5 bases). Germline lookup yields CDR1 SQVTM and CDR2 ANQGSEA. V was shortened by 6 bases and J by 2 bases, with 12 bases between the two germline ends. The CDR3 loop spans 13 amino acids. The CDR3 loop is CSVLQDNTDTQYF. CDR3 DNA sequence: TGCAGCGTGCTACAGGACAACACAGATACGCAGTATTTT.

The chain carries TRBV7-6 and TRBJ2-3; D is undetermined. V shed 1 base and J shed 6 bases, with 11 bases lying between them. The length of the CDR3 is 14 residues. CDR1 and CDR2 from the germline V gene are SGHVS and FNYEAQ. CDR3 protein: CASSLEGLPDTQYF. Here the CDR3 DNA reads TGTGCCAGCAGCTTAGAAGGTCTGCCCGATACGCAGTATTTT.

This chain links TRBV6-5 with TRBJ2-3; TRBD2 matches 12 bases. The CDR3 consists of 15 residues. Trimming removed 11 bases from V and 4 bases from J; junction bases left unmatched: 10. Germline V gene data show CDR1 as MNHEY and CDR2 as SVGAGI. This chain's CDR3 is CASQALAGGSDTQYF. CDR3 sequence (DNA): TGTGCCTCCCAGGCACTAGCGGGGGGTTCAGATACGCAGTATTTT.

This chain links TRBV27 with TRBJ2-1; 11 bases match TRBD2. Trimming removed 6 bases from V and 0 bases from J; junction bases left unmatched: 4. The CDR3 has 16 amino acids. CDR1 MNHEY and CDR2 SMNVEV come from the germline V gene (reference sequence). The CDR3 DNA is TGTGCCAGCAGACCTAGCGGGAGGCCCTCCTACAATGAGCAGTTCTTC. Its protein is CASRPSGRPSYNEQFF.

V usage is TRBV11-2 and J usage is TRBJ2-3; D not resolved. CDR1 and CDR2 from the germline V gene are SGHAT and FQNNGV. The CDR3 runs 12 residues. V gave up 7 bases and J gave up 6 bases, with 11 bases separating them. The CDR3 DNA sequence: TGTGCCAGCACCTTTTTGGGGGATACGCAGTATTTT. This codes for CASTFLGDTQYF. Full variable domain (remainder filled in from reference TRBV11-2 and TRBJ2-3): EAGVAQSPRYKIIEKRQSVAFWCNPISGHATLYWYQQILGQGPKLLIQFQNNGVVDDSQLPKDRFSAERLKGVDSTLKIQPAKLEDSAVYLCASTFLGDTQYFGPGTRLTVL.

There are many counts of this clone. This chain uses TRBV10-3 with TRBJ2-1; 9 positions agree with TRBD2. CDR1 and CDR2 (germline): ENHRY, SYGVKD. The CDR3 covers 17 residues. The V gene end was trimmed by 0 bases and the J gene end by 6 bases; junction bases not matched to a gene: 9. CDR3 sequence (DNA): TGTGCCATCAGTGAGTCCATGGCTAGCGGGGACAGCAATGAGCAGTTCTTC. It translates to CAISESMASGDSNEQFF.

The chain carries TRBV5-6 and TRBJ2-1, with TRBD2 identical over 8 bases. Germline lookup yields CDR1 SGHDT and CDR2 YYEEEE. Unmatched junction bases numbered 4, after V lost 4 bases and J lost 7 bases. This CDR3 spans 13 amino acids. CDR3 nucleotides: TGTGCCAGCAGCGGGGGACTAGGAAATGAGCAGTTCTTC. Residues: CASSGGLGNEQFF.

The chain recombines TRBV7-9 with TRBJ2-3, with a weak D call TRBD2 (6 bases). The CDR3 is 16 residues long. The V end lost 5 bases, the J end lost 0 bases, and 15 bases lay between the germline ends. Germline V gene lookup returns CDR1 SEHNR and CDR2 FQNEAQ (reference sequence). The CDR3, as DNA: TGTGCCAGCAGCCCGCCCCGCGGGATAAGCACAGATACGCAGTATTTT. This encodes CASSPPRGISTDTQYF.

The J gene is TRBJ1-4, the V gene TRBV4-3; D remains unclear. The CDR3 length is 15 residues. V was clipped by 4 bases and J by 0 bases, with 9 bases between them. Germline CDR1 and CDR2: LGHNA and YSLEER. CDR3 DNA: TGCGCCAGCAGCCTCACTGTCCCAACTAATGAAAAACTGTTTTTT. This encodes CASSLTVPTNEKLFF.

With respect to this clone: Other DNA variants within this sample encode the same CDR3. The chain recombines TRBV18 with TRBJ2-3, with D possibly TRBD2 on 5 matching bases. This CDR3 is built from 14 residues. V lost 6 bases, J lost 2 bases, and 12 bases lay in between. In germline, CDR1 is KGHSH, CDR2 LQKENI. The CDR3 nucleotides read TGTGCCAGCTCCCCCCCCGGGAACACAGATACGCAGTATTTT. Translated: CASSPPGNTDTQYF. The variable domain in full, with the rest retrieved from reference TRBV18 and TRBJ2-3, is NAGVMQNPRHLVRRRGQEARLRCSPMKGHSHVYWYRQLPEEGLKFMVYLQKENIIDESGMPKERFSAEFPKEGPSILRIQQVVRGDSAAYFCASSPPGNTDTQYFGPGTRLTVL.

This CDR3 is CASSFDGGLGTGELFF. For the CDR3, the DNA is TGTGCCAGCAGTTTCGACGGGGGCTTGGGCACCGGGGAGCTGTTTTTT. The rearrangement links TRBV28 to TRBJ2-2; D assignment may be TRBD1 or TRBD2 (6 bases each). The V end lost 3 bases, the J end lost 4 bases, and 15 bases lay between the germline ends. CDR1 and CDR2 (germline): MDHEN, SYDVKM. This CDR3 is 16 amino acids long.

This chain connects TRBV9 to TRBJ2-5; D unresolved. The germline V gene has CDR1 SGDLS and CDR2 YYNGEE. Trimming shortened V by 4 bases and J by 4 bases, and 17 bases separated the two germline ends. The CDR3 loop spans 15 amino acids. CDR3 loop: CASSQTETEPETQYF. In DNA, the CDR3 is TGTGCCAGCAGCCAAACCGAGACGGAACCAGAGACCCAGTACTTC.

To note about this clone: The same CDR3 can be traced to other DNA sequences in this sample. The V call is TRBV10-3, the J call TRBJ2-2; 7 nucleotides line up with TRBD2. V was clipped by 3 bases and J by 1 base; unmatched bases: 2. This CDR3 is 15 amino acids long. Germline V gives CDR1 ENHRY, CDR2 SYGVKD. CDR3 protein: CAISERGGNTGELFF. DNA for the CDR3: TGTGCCATCAGTGAACGCGGGGGGAACACCGGGGAGCTGTTTTTT.

V gene TRBV6-6 combines with J gene TRBJ2-1; 11 nucleotides agree with TRBD2. Germline V gene data show CDR1 as MNHNY and CDR2 as SVGAGI (reference sequence). This CDR3 has 14 amino acids. V shed 7 bases and J 9 bases; nucleotides not matched to a gene: 8. The CDR3 DNA is TGTGCCAGCACCCTAGCGGGAGGTATTGGTGAGCAGTTCTTC. It yields the protein CASTLAGGIGEQFF.

The J gene is TRBJ2-1, the V gene TRBV9; 8 bases match TRBD1. Per the germline V gene, CDR1 is SGDLS and CDR2 is YYNGEE. The V segment lost 1 base and the J segment 9 bases; nucleotides outside the gene matches: 9. The CDR3 runs 15 residues. CDR3 DNA: TGTGCCAGCAGCGTATGGGACAGGTCGTCGGGTGAGCAGTTCTTC. It is translated as CASSVWDRSSGEQFF.